This T cell receptor (beta chain) comes out of a study of OX40 agonist ivuxolimab in advanced cancers. Findings and caveats of the study: Clonal expansion in partial responders at 0.1-3.0 mg/kg ranked among the lowest. Low normalized T-cell clonal expansion was also seen in some nonresponders.

On this clone itself: Its antigen is currently unknown.

The CDR3 is 14 amino acids. V dropped 5 bases and J dropped 6; count of bases not matched to a gene: 10. CDR1 is GTSNPN and CDR2 is SVGIG in the germline V gene (reference sequence). Sequencing used immunoSEQ multiplex PCR; TCRdb keeps in-frame clones, though not all of them. This table has approximately 80,000 clones, about 88% appearing once. This specimen was CD4+ or CD8+ T cells sorted from blood, taken in a trial of the OX40 agonist ivuxolimab. This receptor was identified in an adult with an advanced solid tumor such as melanoma, head and neck, liver or kidney cancer. V usage is TRBV30 and J usage is TRBJ2-1; the match to TRBD1 covers 7 bases. The CDR3, as DNA: TGTGCCTGGTCAGTGAAGGGGGCGAGCAATGAGCAGTTCTTC. Translated, it gives CAWSVKGASNEQFF.